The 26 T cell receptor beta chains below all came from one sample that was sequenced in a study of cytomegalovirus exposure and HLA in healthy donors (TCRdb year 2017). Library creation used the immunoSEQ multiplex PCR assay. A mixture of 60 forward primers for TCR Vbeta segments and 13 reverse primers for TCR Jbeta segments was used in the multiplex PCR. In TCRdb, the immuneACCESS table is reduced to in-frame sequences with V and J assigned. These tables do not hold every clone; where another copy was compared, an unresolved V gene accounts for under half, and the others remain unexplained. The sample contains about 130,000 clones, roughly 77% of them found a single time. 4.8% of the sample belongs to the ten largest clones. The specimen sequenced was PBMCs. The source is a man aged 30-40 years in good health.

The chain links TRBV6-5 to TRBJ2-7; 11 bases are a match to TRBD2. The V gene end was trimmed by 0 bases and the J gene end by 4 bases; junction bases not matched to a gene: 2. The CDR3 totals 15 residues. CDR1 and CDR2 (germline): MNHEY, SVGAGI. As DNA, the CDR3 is TGTGCCAGCAGTTACTCCCGACTAGCGGGGTACGAGCAGTACTTC. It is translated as CASSYSRLAGYEQYF.

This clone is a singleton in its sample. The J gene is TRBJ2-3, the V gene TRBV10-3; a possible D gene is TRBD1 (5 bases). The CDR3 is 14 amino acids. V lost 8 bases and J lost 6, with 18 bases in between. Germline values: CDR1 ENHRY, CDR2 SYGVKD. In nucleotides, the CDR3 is TGTGCCATCGGGGCAGGTGAGGTTGTGGATACGCAGTATTTT. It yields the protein CAIGAGEVVDTQYF.

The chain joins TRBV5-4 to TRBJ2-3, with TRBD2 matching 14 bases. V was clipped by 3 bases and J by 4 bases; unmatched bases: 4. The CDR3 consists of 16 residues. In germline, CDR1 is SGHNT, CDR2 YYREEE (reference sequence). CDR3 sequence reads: CASSWGLAGVADTQYF. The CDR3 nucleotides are TGTGCCAGCAGCTGGGGACTAGCGGGAGTGGCAGATACGCAGTATTTT. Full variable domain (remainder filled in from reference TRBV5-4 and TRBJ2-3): ETGVTQSPTHLIKTRGQQVTLRCSSQSGHNTVSWYQQALGQGPQFIFQYYREEENGRGNFPPRFSGLQFPNYSSELNVNALELDDSALYLCASSWGLAGVADTQYFGPGTRLTVL.

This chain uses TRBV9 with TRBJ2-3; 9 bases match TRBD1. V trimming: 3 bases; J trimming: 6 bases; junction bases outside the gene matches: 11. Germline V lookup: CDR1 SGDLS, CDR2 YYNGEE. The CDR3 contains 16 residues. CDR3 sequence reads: CASSADSGQGSDTQYF. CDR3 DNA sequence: TGTGCCAGCAGCGCCGATTCGGGACAGGGATCCGATACGCAGTATTTT.

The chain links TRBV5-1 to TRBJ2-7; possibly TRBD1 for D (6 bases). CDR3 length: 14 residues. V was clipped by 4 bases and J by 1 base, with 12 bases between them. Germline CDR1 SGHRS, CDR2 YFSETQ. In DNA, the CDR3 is TGCGCCAGCAGCGAGAGGACAGCTTCCTACGAGCAGTACTTC. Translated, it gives CASSERTASYEQYF.

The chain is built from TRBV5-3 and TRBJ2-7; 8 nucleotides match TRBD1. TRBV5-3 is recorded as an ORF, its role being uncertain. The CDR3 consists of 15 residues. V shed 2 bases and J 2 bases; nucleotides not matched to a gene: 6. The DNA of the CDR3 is TGTGCCAGAAGCTTTGGGGACAGGAGAGCCTACGAGCAGTACTTC. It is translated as CARSFGDRRAYEQYF.

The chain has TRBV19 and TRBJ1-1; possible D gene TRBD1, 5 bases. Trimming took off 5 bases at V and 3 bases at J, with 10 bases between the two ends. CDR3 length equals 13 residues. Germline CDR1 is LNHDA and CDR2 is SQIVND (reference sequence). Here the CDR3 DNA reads TGTGCCAGTAGTCTGACAGCCTACACTGAAGCTTTCTTT. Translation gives CASSLTAYTEAFF.

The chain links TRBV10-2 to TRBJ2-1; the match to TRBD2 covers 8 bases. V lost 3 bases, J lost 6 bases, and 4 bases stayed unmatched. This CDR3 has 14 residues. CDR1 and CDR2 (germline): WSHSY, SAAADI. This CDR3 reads CASSDAGGANEQFF. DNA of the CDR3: TGCGCCAGCAGTGATGCGGGAGGCGCCAATGAGCAGTTCTTC.

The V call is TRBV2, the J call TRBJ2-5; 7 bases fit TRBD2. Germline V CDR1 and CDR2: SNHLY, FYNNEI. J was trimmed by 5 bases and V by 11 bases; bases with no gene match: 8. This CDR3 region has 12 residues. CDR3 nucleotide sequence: TGTGCCTGCCGCGCGGGGGTTGAGACCCAGTACTTC. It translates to CACRAGVETQYF.

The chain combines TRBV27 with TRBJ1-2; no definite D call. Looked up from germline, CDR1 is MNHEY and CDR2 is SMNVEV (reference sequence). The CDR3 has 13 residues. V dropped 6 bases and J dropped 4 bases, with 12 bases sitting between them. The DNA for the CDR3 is TGTGCCAGCAGGCTAGACCGCTGCTATGGCTACACCTTC. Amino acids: CASRLDRCYGYTF.

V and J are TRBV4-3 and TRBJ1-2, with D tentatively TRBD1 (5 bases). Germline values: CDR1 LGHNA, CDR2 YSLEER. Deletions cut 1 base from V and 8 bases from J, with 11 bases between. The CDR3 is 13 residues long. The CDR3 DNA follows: TGCGCCAGCAGCCAAGGCGGCGGGACCGGCTACACCTTC. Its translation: CASSQGGGTGYTF.

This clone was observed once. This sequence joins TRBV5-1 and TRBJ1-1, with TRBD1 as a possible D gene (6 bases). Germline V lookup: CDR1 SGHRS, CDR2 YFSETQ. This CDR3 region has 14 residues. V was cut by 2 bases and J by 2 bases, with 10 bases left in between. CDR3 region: CASSFVGGNTEAFF. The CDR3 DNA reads TGCGCCAGCAGCTTCGTAGGGGGAAACACTGAAGCTTTCTTT.

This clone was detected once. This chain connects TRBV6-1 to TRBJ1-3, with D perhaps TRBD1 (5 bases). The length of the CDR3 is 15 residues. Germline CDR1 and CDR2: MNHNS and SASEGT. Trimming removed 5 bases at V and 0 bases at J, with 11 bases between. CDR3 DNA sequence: TGTGCCAGCAGTCTCAGGGAACACTCTGGAAACACCATATATTTT. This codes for CASSLREHSGNTIYF.

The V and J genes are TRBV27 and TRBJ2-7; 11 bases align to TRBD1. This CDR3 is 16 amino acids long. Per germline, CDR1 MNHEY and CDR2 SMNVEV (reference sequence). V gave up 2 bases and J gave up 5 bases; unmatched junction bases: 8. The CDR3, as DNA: TGTGCCAGCAGTTTACGGGGGACAGGGGGGGTCAACGAGCAGTACTTC. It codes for CASSLRGTGGVNEQYF.

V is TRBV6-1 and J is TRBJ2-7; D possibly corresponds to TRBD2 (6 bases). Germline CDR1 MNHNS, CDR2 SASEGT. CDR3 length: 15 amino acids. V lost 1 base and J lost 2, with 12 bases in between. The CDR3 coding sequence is TGTGCCAGCAGTGAAGTTGGGGGGTATCCCTACGAGCAGTACTTC. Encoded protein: CASSEVGGYPYEQYF.

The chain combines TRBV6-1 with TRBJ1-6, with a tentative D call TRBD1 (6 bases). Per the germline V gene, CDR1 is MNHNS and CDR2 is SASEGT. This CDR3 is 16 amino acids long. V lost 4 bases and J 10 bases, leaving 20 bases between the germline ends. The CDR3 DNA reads TGTGCCAGCAGTGGGATTCGGGACACCCGCTCCTCACCCCTCCACTTT. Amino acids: CASSGIRDTRSSPLHF.

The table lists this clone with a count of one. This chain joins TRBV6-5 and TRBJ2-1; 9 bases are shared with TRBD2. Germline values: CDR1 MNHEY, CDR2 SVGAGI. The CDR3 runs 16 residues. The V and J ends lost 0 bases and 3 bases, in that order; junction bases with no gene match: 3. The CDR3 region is CASSYSAGGDYNEQFF. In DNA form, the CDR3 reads TGTGCCAGCAGTTACTCTGCGGGAGGGGACTACAATGAGCAGTTCTTC.

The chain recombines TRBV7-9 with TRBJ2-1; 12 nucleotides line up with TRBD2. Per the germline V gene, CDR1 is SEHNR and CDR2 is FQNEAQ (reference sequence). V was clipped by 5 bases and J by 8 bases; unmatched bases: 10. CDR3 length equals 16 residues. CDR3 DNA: TGTGCCAGCAGCCCTCAGACTAGCGGGAGAAAAGATGAGCAGTTCTTC. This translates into CASSPQTSGRKDEQFF.

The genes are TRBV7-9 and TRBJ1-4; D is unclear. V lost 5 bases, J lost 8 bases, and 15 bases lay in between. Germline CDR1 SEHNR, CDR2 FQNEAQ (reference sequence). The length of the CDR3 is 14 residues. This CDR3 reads CASSPQSQSEKLFF. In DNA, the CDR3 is TGTGCCAGCAGCCCCCAGTCGCAGTCCGAAAAACTGTTTTTT.

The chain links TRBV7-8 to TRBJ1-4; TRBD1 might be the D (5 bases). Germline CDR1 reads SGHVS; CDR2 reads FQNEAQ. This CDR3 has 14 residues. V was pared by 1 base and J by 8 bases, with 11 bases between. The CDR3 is CASSLGGGNEKLFF. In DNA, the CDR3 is TGTGCCAGCAGCTTAGGGGGGGGGAACGAAAAACTGTTTTTT.

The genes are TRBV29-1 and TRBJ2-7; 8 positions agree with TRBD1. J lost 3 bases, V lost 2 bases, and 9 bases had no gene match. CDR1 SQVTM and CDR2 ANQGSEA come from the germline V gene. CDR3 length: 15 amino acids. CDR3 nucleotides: TGCAGCGTTGAAAACCGGGACAGGATGATCTACGAGCAGTACTTC. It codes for CSVENRDRMIYEQYF.

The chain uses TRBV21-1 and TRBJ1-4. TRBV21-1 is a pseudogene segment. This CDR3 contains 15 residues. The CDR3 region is CASSKGEATNEKLFF. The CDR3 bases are TGTGCCAGCAGCAAAGGAGAGGCAACTAATGAAAAACTGTTTTTT.

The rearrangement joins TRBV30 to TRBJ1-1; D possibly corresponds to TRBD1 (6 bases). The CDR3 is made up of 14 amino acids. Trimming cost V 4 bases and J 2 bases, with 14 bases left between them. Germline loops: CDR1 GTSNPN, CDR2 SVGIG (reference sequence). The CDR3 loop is CAWTKDRTNTEAFF. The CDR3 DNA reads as TGTGCCTGGACGAAGGACAGAACCAACACTGAAGCTTTCTTT.

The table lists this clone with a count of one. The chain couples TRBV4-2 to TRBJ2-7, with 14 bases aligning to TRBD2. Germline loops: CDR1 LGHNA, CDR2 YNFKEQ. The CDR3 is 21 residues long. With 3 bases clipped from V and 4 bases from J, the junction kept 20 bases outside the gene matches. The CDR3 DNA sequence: TGTGCCAGCAGCCAGAAGTGGTACGGGACTAGCGGGAGTCGGGGGGCGTACGAGCAGTACTTC. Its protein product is CASSQKWYGTSGSRGAYEQYF.

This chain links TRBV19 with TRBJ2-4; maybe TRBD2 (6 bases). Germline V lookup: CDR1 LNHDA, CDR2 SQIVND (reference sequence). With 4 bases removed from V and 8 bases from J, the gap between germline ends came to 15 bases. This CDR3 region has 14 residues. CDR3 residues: CASSRVTGGDIQYF. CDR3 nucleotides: TGTGCCAGTAGTAGGGTCACGGGCGGGGACATTCAGTACTTC.

CDR3 nucleotide sequence: TGTGCCAGCAGCTTAGTCAGCTCTGGGGCCAACGTCCTGACTTTC. Protein product: CASSLVSSGANVLTF. This rearrangement joins TRBV13 to TRBJ2-6, with D hard to call. CDR1 PRHDT and CDR2 FYEKMQ come from the germline V gene (reference sequence). V shed 1 base and J shed 0 bases, with 4 bases lying between them. This CDR3 has 15 residues.